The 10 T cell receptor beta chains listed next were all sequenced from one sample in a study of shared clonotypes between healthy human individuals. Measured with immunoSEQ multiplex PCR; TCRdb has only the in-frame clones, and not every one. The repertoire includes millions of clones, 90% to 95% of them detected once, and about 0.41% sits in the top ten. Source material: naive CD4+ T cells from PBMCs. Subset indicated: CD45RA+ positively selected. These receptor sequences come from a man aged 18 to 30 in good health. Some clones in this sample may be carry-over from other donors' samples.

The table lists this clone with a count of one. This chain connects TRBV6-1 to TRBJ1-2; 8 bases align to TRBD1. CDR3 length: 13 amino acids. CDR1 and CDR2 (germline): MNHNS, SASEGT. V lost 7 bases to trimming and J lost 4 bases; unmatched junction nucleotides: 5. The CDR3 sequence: CASTPGTGYGYTF. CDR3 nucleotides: TGTGCCAGCACCCCCGGGACAGGCTATGGCTACACCTTC.

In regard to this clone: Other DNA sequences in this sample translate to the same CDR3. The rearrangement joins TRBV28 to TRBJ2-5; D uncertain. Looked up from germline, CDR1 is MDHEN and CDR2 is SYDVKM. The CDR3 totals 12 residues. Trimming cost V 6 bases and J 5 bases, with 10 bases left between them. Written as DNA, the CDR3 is TGTGCCAGCAGCTACACCCGGGAGACCCAGTACTTC. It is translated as CASSYTRETQYF.

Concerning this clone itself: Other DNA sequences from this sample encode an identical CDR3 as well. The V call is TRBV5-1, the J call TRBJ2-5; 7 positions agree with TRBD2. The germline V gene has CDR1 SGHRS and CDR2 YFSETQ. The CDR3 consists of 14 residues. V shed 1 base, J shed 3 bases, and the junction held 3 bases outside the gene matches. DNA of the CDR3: TGCGCCAGCAGCTTGACTAGCGCCAAAGAGACCCAGTACTTC. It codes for CASSLTSAKETQYF.

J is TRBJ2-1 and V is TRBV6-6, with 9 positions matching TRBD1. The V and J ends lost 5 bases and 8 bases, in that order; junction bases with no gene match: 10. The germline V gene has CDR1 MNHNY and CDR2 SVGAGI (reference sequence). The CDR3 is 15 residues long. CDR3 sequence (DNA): TGTGCCAGCAGTAAACAGGGGGCGCGGTACTATGAGCAGTTCTTC. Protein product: CASSKQGARYYEQFF.

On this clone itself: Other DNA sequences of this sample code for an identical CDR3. CDR3 nucleotides: TGTGCCAGCAGCTTAGCGCTGAATGAGCAGTTCTTC. Encoded protein: CASSLALNEQFF. The gene calls are TRBV7-2 and TRBJ2-1; D remains ambiguous. The CDR3 extends over 12 amino acids. Germline lookup yields CDR1 SGHTA and CDR2 FQGNSA. Trimming pared 0 bases from V and 7 bases from J, leaving 4 bases between.

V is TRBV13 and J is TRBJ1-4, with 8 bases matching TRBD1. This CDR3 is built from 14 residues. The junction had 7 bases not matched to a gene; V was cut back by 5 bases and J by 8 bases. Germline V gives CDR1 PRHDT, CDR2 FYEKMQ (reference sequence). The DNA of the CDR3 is TGTGCCAGCAGCACCCAGGGGGCTCAGGAAAAACTGTTTTTT. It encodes CASSTQGAQEKLFF.

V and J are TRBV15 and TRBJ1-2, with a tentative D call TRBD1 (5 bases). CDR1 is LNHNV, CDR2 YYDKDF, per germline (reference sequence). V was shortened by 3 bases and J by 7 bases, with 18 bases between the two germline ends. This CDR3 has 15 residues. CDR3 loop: CATSRARGTATGYTF. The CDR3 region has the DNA TGTGCCACCAGCAGGGCCCGCGGGACGGCAACTGGCTACACCTTC.

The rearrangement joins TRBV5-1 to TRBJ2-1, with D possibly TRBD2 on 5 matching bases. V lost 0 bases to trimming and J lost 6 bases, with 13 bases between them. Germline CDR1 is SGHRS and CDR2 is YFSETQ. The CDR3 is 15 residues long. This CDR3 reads CASSLGGRLSNEQFF. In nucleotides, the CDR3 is TGCGCCAGCAGCTTGGGCGGCAGACTATCCAATGAGCAGTTCTTC.

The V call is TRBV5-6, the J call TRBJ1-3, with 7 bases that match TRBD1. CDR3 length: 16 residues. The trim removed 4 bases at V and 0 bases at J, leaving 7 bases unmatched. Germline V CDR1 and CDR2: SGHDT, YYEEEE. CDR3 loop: CASSGLTGLSGNTIYF. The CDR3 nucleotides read TGTGCCAGCAGCGGATTGACAGGGCTCTCTGGAAACACCATATATTTT.

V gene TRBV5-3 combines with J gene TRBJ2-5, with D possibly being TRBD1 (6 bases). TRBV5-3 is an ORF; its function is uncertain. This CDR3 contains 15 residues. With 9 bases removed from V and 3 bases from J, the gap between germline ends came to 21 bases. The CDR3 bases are TGTGCCACCACCCGACGTCCCAGGGGCGAAGAGACCCAGTACTTC. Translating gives CATTRRPRGEETQYF.